This T cell receptor (beta chain) was found in a study of beta chain features in type 1 diabetes. The overall study: Healthy donors, compared against patients, showed similar age, gender and cell yields.

CD4+ cells of the naive, central memory, regulatory and stem cell-like memory types were sorted via CD45RO/CCR7/CD25/CD127/CD95/CD27. Study conclusions and caveats: A potential PCR bias toward shorter templates would be equal in patient and control samples. Within patients, naive, central memory and Treg TCRB repertoires seemed more similar than within healthy donors. Shortening of TCRB CDR3s, moderate but significant, appeared in all four CD4+ subsets of Type 1 diabetes patients.

Germline V lookup: CDR1 DFQATT, CDR2 SNEGSKA (reference sequence). This CDR3 is 9 amino acids long. With 8 bases removed from V and 7 bases from J, the gap between germline ends came to 8 bases. Remarks on this clone: Its matching antigen is unknown.

cDNA synthesis used the whole RNA isolate, giving expressed TCRB sequences. Clones were sequenced by immunoSEQ multiplex PCR, and TCRdb holds only the in-frame ones, with some missing. This sample has 150,000 or so clones, with roughly 8% found just once. The clonotype originates from a woman younger than 35 with type 1 diabetes. This chain joins TRBV20-1 and TRBJ1-2; perhaps TRBD1 as D (5 bases). Specimen: central memory CD4+ T cells from blood. The CDR3 nucleotides read TGCAGTACGGGGGGTGGCTACACCTTC. Protein: CSTGGGYTF.